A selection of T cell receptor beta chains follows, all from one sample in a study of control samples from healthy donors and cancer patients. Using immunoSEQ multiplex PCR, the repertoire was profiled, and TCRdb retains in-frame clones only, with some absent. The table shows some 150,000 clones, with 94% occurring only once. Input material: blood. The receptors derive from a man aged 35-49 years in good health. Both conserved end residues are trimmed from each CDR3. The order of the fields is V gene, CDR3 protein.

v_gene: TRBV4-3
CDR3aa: ASSQGIEAF

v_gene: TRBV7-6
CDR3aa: ASSFGQGFNSPLH

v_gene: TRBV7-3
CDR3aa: ASSLNVDEQF

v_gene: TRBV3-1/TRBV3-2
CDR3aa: ASSQDHPQGSNQPQH

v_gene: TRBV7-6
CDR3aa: ASSLAGDRNSPLH

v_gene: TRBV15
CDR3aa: ATSTSYDRGLRNTEAF

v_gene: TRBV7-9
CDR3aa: ASSQEGIGDGYT

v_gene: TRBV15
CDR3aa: ATSSLKGWGRGLTKNIQY

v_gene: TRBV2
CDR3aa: ASSEGGRRANQPQH

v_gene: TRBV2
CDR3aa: ASSQNQKETQY

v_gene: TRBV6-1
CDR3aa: ASSEGWGGAGNTIY

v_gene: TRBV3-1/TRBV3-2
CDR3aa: ASSQGAGPSSYEQY

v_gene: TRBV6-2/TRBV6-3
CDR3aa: ASSYSNEQY

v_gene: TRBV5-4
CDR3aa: ASSGQGAGYGYT